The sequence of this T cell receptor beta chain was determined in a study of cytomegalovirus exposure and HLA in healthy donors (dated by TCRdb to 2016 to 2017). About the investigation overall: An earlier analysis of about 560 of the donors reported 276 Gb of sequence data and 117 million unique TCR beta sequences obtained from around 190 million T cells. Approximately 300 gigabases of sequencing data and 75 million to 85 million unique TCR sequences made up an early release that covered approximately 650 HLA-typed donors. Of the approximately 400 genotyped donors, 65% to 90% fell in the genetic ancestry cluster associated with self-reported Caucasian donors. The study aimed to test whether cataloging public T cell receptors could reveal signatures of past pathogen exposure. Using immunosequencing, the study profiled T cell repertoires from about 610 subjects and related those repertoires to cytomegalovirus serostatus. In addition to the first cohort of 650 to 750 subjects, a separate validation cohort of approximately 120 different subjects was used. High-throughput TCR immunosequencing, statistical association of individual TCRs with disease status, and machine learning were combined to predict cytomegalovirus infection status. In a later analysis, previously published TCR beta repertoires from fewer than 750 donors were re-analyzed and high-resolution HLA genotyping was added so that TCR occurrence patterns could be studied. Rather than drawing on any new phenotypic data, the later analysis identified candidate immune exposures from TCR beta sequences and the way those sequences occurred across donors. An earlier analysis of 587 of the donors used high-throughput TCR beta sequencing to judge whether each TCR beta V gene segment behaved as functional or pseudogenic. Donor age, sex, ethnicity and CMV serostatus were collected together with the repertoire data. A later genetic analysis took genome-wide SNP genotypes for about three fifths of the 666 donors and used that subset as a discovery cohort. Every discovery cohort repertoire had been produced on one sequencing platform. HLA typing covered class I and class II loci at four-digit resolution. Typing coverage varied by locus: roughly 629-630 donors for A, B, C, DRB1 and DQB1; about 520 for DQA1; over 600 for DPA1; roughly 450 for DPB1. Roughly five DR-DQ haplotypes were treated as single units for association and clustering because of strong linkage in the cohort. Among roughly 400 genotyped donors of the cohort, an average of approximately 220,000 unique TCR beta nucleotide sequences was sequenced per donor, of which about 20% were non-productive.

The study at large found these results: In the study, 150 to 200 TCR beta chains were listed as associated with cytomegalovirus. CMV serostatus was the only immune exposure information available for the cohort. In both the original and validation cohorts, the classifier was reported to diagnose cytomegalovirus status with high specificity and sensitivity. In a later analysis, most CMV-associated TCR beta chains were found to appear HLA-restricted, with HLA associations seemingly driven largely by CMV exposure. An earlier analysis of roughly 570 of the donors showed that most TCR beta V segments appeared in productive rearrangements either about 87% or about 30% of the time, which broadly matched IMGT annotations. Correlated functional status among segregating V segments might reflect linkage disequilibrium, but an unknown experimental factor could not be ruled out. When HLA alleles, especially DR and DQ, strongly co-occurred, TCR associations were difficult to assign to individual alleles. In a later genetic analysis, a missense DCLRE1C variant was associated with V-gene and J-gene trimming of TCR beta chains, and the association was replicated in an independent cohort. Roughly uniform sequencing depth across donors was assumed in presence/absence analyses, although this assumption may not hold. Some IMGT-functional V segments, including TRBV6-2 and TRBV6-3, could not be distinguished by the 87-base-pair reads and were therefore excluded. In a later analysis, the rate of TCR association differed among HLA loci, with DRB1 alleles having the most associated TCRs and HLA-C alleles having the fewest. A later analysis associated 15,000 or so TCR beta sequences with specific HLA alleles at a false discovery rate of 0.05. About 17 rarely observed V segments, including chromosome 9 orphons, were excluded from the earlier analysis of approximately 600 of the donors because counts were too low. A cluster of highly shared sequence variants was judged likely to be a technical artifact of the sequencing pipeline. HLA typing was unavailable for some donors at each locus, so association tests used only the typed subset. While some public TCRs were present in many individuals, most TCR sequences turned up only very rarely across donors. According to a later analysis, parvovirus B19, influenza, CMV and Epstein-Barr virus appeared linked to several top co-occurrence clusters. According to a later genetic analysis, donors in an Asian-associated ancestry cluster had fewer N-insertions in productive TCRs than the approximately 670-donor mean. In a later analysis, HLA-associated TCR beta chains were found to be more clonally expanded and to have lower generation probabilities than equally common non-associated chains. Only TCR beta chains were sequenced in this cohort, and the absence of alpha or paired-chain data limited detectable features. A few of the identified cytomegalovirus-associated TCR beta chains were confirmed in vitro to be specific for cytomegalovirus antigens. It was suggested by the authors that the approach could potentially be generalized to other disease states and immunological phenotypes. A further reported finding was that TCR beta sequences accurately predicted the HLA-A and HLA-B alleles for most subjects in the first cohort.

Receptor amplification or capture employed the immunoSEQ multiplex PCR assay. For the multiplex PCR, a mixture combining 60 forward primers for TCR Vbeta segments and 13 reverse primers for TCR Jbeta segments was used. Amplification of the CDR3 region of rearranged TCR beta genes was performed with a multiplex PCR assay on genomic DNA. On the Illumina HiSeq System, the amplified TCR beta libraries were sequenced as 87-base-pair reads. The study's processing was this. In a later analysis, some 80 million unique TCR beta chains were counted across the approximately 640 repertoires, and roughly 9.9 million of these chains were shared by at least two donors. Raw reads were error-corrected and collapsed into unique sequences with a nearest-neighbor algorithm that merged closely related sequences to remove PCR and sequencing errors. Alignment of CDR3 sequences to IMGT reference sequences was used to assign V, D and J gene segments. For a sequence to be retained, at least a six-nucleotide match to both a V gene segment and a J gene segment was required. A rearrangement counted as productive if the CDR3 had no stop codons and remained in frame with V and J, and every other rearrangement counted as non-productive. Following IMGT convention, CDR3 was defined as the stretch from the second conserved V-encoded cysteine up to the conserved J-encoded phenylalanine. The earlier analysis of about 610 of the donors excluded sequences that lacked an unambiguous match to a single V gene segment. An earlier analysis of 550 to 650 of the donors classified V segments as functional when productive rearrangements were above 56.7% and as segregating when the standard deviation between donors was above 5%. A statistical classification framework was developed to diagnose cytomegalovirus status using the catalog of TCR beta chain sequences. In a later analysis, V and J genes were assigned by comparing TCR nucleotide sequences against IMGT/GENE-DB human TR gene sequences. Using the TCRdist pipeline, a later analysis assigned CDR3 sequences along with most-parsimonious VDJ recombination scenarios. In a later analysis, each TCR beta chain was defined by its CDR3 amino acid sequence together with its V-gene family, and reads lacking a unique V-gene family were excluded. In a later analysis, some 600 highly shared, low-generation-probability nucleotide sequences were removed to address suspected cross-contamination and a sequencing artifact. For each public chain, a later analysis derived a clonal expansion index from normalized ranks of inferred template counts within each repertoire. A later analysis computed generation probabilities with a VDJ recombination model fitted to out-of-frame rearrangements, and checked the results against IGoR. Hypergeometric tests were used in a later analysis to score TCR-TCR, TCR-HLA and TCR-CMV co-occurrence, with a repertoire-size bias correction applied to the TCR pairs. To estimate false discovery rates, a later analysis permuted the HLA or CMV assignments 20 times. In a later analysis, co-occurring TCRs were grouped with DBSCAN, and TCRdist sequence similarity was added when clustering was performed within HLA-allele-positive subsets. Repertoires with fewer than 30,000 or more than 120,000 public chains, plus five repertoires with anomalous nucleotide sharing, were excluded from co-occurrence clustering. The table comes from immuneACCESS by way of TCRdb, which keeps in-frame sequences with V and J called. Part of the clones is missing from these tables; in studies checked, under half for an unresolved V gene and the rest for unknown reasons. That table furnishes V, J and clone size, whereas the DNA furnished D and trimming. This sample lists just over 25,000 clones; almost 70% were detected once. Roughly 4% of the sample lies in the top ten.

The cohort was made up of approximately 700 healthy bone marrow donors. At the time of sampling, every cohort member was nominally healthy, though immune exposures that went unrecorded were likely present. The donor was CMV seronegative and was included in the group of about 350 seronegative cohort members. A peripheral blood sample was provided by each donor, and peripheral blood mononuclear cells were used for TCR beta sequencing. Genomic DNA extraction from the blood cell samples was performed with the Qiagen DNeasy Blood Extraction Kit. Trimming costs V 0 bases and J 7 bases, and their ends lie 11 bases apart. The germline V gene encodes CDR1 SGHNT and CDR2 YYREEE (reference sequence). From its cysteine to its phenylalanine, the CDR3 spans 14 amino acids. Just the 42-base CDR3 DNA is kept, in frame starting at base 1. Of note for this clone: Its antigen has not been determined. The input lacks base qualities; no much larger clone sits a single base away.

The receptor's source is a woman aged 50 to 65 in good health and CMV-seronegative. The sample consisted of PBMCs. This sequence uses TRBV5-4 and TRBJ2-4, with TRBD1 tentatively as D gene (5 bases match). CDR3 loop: CASSLEGAANIQYF. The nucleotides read TGTGCCAGCAGCTTGGAAGGGGCGGCGAACATTCAGTACTTC.